The 31 T cell receptor beta chains below all came from one sample that was sequenced in a study of breast tumors, draining lymph nodes, adjacent tissues. TCRdb recomputed calls from the multiplex PCR reads with MiXCR, one row per CDR3 protein. Here the sample spans fewer than 20,000 distinct CDR3 sequences, 45% being singletons. Sequencing was carried out using tumor-adjacent breast tissue. The receptor set was obtained from a female donor with breast cancer. Some clones in this sample may be carry-over from other donors' samples.

This clonotype occurred many times. The chain uses TRBV18 and TRBJ2-2; TRBD1 is a possible D gene (5 bases). The germline V gene encodes CDR1 KGHSH and CDR2 LQKENI. There are 15 residues in the CDR3. V was trimmed by 4 bases and J by 1 base, leaving 10 bases between them. CDR3 region: CASSQQVVNTGELFF. Here the CDR3 DNA reads TGTGCCAGCTCACAACAGGTGGTGAACACCGGGGAGCTGTTTTTT.

This clonotype has a count of ten or more. The CDR3 sequence: CSAPGHGGELFF. CDR3 nucleotides: TGCAGTGCCCCAGGTCACGGCGGGGAGCTGTTTTTT. The chain carries TRBV20-1 and TRBJ2-2; the D is unclear. This CDR3 comprises 12 residues. Between the trimmed V and J ends, which lost 6 bases and 7 bases, there was a span of 12 bases. Germline V gene lookup returns CDR1 DFQATT and CDR2 SNEGSKA (reference sequence).

The V and J genes are TRBV3-1 and TRBJ2-7; a weak D match, TRBD2 (5 bases). The V end lost 0 bases, the J end lost 2 bases, and 8 bases lay between the germline ends. The CDR3 spans 14 residues. Germline CDR1 reads LGHDT; CDR2 reads YNNKEL (reference sequence). In DNA form, the CDR3 reads TGTGCCAGCAGCCAAGATGGGAGTACCTACGAGCAGTACTTC. Protein product: CASSQDGSTYEQYF.

This clonotype was counted many times. This sequence joins TRBV27 and TRBJ1-6, with D uncertain. The CDR3 contains 14 residues. The germline V gene encodes CDR1 MNHEY and CDR2 SMNVEV (reference sequence). Trimming removed 2 bases from V and 7 bases from J, with 9 bases in between. The CDR3 DNA reads as TGTGCCAGCAGTTTAGGGCAGGTGAATTCACCCCTCCACTTT. Translating gives CASSLGQVNSPLHF.

By frequency in the sample, this clonotype is medium-sized. The CDR3 DNA reads TGTGCCAGCAGCTCGTCATCAACGGTCGAAAAACTGTTTTTT. Its protein product is CASSSSSTVEKLFF. The chain carries TRBV7-2 and TRBJ1-4; D remains unclear. Per germline, CDR1 SGHTA and CDR2 FQGNSA. The CDR3 extends over 14 amino acids. V was pared by 4 bases and J by 8 bases, with 14 bases between.

Many counts were recorded for this clonotype. V and J are TRBV2 and TRBJ2-3; D ambiguous. Between the trimmed V and J ends, which lost 6 bases and 3 bases, there was a span of 13 bases. Germline lookup yields CDR1 SNHLY and CDR2 FYNNEI. The CDR3 consists of 14 residues. The CDR3 spells CASRTTLMTDTQYF. CDR3 coding DNA: TGTGCCAGCAGAACCACCCTCATGACAGATACGCAGTATTTT.

This clonotype was observed many times. J is TRBJ1-5 and V is TRBV7-8; 9 bases align to TRBD1. The CDR3 extends over 18 amino acids. With 4 bases clipped from V and 2 bases from J, the junction kept 12 bases outside the gene matches. CDR1 SGHVS and CDR2 FQNEAQ come from the germline V gene. In DNA, the CDR3 is TGTGCCAGCAGCTCGGGACAGGGCGGGTTCAATGGCAATCAGCCCCAGCATTTT. Its protein product is CASSSGQGGFNGNQPQHF.

The chain combines TRBV20-1 with TRBJ1-6, with D unresolved. Trimming removed 2 bases at V and 0 bases at J, with 11 bases between. Germline V gene data show CDR1 as DFQATT and CDR2 as SNEGSKA (reference sequence). The CDR3 runs to 16 residues. Here the CDR3 DNA reads TGCAGTGCTAGAATGCCCGGGGTCTCCTATAATTCACCCCTCCACTTT. Its translation is CSARMPGVSYNSPLHF.

This clonotype was seen only once. The chain couples TRBV10-3 to TRBJ2-1; 12 bases agree with TRBD2. V was pared by 7 bases and J by 7 bases, with 8 bases of the junction left unmatched. Per germline, CDR1 ENHRY and CDR2 SYGVKD. There are 15 residues in the CDR3. The chain's CDR3 is CAITTTSGSGNEQFF. The CDR3 bases are TGTGCCATCACCACGACTAGCGGGAGTGGGAATGAGCAGTTCTTC.

This clonotype was found many times. The chain has TRBV6-5 and TRBJ1-1, with TRBD1 identical over 8 bases. Germline assignment: CDR1 MNHEY and CDR2 SVGAGI. Trimming cost V 3 bases and J 11 bases; bases outside gene matches: 11. This CDR3 spans 14 amino acids. The CDR3 coding sequence is TGTGCCAGCAGTTATTCCGGACAGGGCCAGTCCGCTTTCTTT. Translating gives CASSYSGQGQSAFF.

This clonotype is medium-sized within its sample. The genes are TRBV5-8 and TRBJ1-2; 9 nucleotides match TRBD1. The trim removed 2 bases at V and 7 bases at J, leaving 6 bases unmatched. This CDR3 is 14 amino acids long. Per the germline V gene, CDR1 is SGHTS and CDR2 is YDEGEE. This CDR3 reads CASSLTGGIGGYTF. The DNA of the CDR3 is TGTGCCAGCAGCTTAACAGGGGGCATTGGTGGCTACACCTTC.

This clonotype came up many times. This chain connects TRBV6-1 to TRBJ2-3; the D gene could be TRBD1 or TRBD2 (6 bases each). Trimming cost V 5 bases and J 4 bases, with 25 bases left between them. This CDR3 has 18 residues. Germline V gives CDR1 MNHNS, CDR2 SASEGT. CDR3 nucleotide sequence: TGTGCCAGCAGTCAGATGAGAGCGGGTGGGGGGCGGGCAGATACGCAGTATTTT. Translation gives CASSQMRAGGGRADTQYF.

This clonotype appeared once. Compared with germline, one end of the junction differs, possibly owing to a read error. The rearrangement uses TRBV30 and TRBJ1-5; D remains ambiguous. The CDR3 consists of 14 residues. From germline, CDR1 is GTSNPN and CDR2 SVGIG (reference sequence). CDR3 region: CAGSTEYSNQPQHF. The DNA for the CDR3 is TGTGCCGGGAGCACAGAGTATAGCAATCAGCCTCAGCATTTT.

There are many counts of this clonotype. The V call is TRBV7-2, the J call TRBJ1-1; D may be TRBD1 (5 bases). Trimming left V 4 bases short and J 7 bases short, with 13 bases between. CDR3 length: 13 amino acids. CDR1 SGHTA and CDR2 FQGNSA come from the germline V gene. As DNA, the CDR3 is TGTGCCAGCAGCTCCCGGGACTTATTTGAAGCTTTCTTT. It encodes CASSSRDLFEAFF.

Within the sample, this clonotype is medium-sized. V and J are TRBV20-1 and TRBJ2-3; D is unclear. The CDR3 loop spans 15 amino acids. The germline V gene has CDR1 DFQATT and CDR2 SNEGSKA (reference sequence). Trimming removed 0 bases from V and 1 base from J, with 11 bases in between. The CDR3 protein is CSARDLLGGTDTQYF. CDR3 coding DNA: TGCAGTGCTAGAGATCTCTTGGGCGGCACAGATACGCAGTATTTT.

J is TRBJ2-7 and V is TRBV7-6; a weak D match, TRBD1 (6 bases). V was cut by 1 base and J by 3 bases, with 13 bases left in between. Germline lookup yields CDR1 SGHVS and CDR2 FNYEAQ. This CDR3 contains 15 residues. The CDR3 DNA reads as TGTGCCAGCAGCTTAGGCCCAGGGGAGAACTACGAGCAGTACTTC. This sequence encodes CASSLGPGENYEQYF.

This clonotype was counted many times. A much larger clone lies one base from this, so it may be a read error. J is TRBJ2-7 and V is TRBV6-5; D possibly matches TRBD1 or TRBD2 (5 bases each). This CDR3 has 14 amino acids. V dropped 5 bases and J dropped 6 bases, with 17 bases sitting between them. Germline loops: CDR1 MNHEY, CDR2 SVGAGI. In nucleotides, the CDR3 is TGTGCCAGCAGTCACAAGTGGGGACCGGGCGAGCAGTACTTC. As protein: CASSHKWGPGEQYF.

Only a few counts were recorded for this clonotype. The rearrangement links TRBV20-1 to TRBJ2-1, with 9 positions matching TRBD1. The CDR3 is made up of 12 amino acids. The germline V gene has CDR1 DFQATT and CDR2 SNEGSKA (reference sequence). This CDR3 is CRLDRGNNEQFF. The CDR3 nucleotides are TGCAGATTGGACAGGGGAAACAATGAGCAGTTCTTC.

This clonotype was seen at least ten times. The chain recombines TRBV9 with TRBJ2-2; D could derive from TRBD1 or TRBD2 (6 bases each). The germline V gene encodes CDR1 SGDLS and CDR2 YYNGEE. The V and J ends lost 3 bases and 6 bases respectively, with 9 bases between them. The CDR3 loop spans 13 amino acids. In DNA, the CDR3 is TGTGCCAGCAGCGGGGGGGCCGCCGGGGAGCTGTTTTTT. Protein sequence: CASSGGAAGELFF.

The CDR3 region is CASSPLGLQGARTEAFF. CDR3 DNA sequence: TGTGCCAGCAGCCCTTTAGGCCTACAGGGGGCGAGGACTGAAGCTTTCTTT. The chain is built from TRBV3-1 and TRBJ1-1, with TRBD1 matching 9 bases. This CDR3 is built from 17 residues. The V segment lost 4 bases and the J segment 5 bases; nucleotides outside the gene matches: 14. CDR1 and CDR2 (germline): LGHDT, YNNKEL (reference sequence).

A note on this clonotype: One end of the junction is discordant with germline, which a read error may explain. The gene calls are TRBV7-3 and TRBJ2-3; 8 bases agree with TRBD2. The V gene's germline CDR1 is SGHTA and CDR2 FQGTGA. CDR3 size: 17 residues. In DNA, the CDR3 is TGTGCCAGCAGCTTAGCGGGTAGCGGGATTGTCACAGATACGCGGTATTTT. This translates into CASSLAGSGIVTDTRYF.

The chain recombines TRBV4-2 with TRBJ2-1; the match to TRBD2 covers 7 bases. The CDR3 loop spans 14 amino acids. V lost 1 base and J lost 6; bases outside the gene matches: 3. Per germline, CDR1 LGHNA and CDR2 YNFKEQ. The CDR3 coding sequence is TGTGCCAGCAGCCAAGCGGGGGGTCTCAATGAGCAGTTCTTC. Protein product: CASSQAGGLNEQFF.

The rearrangement uses TRBV6-1 and TRBJ1-4, with TRBD1 matching 11 bases. V shed 4 bases, J shed 8 bases, and the junction held 6 bases outside the gene matches. Germline CDR1 and CDR2: MNHNS and SASEGT. CDR3 length: 15 amino acids. The CDR3 is CASSGGGTGGEKLFF. CDR3 coding DNA: TGTGCCAGCAGTGGAGGGGGGACAGGGGGGGAAAAACTGTTTTTT.

This clonotype came up many times. CDR3 amino acids: CASSSARDRNQPQHF. In DNA form, the CDR3 reads TGTGCCAGCAGTTCCGCCAGGGACCGAAATCAGCCCCAGCATTTT. The chain recombines TRBV28 with TRBJ1-5, with D possibly TRBD1 on 5 matching bases. CDR1 and CDR2 (germline): MDHEN, SYDVKM. The V end was cut by 4 bases, the J end by 4 bases, with 14 bases between. The CDR3 runs 15 residues. The full variable domain, completed using reference TRBV28 and TRBJ1-5, is DVKVTQSSRYLVKRTGEKVFLECVQDMDHENMFWYRQDPGLGLRLIYFSYDVKMKEKGDIPEGYSVSREKKERFSLILESASTNQTSMYLCASSSARDRNQPQHFGDGTRLSIL.

This rearrangement joins TRBV25-1 to TRBJ2-7, with 8 positions matching TRBD1. After removal of 7 bases from V and 3 bases from J, the junction contained 5 bases not matched to a gene. This CDR3 is built from 13 residues. The germline CDR1 and CDR2 sequences are MGHDK and SYGVNS. The CDR3 coding sequence is TGTGCCAGCACCGGAGACAGGGGCTACGAGCAGTACTTC. It codes for CASTGDRGYEQYF.

By share, this clonotype counts as medium-sized (0.01 to 0.1%). The chain carries TRBV5-6 and TRBJ2-2; 8 bases fit TRBD2. The CDR3 contains 14 residues. Germline CDR1 and CDR2: SGHDT and YYEEEE. Trimming cost V 4 bases and J 4 bases; bases outside gene matches: 3. The CDR3 loop is CASSIAGGTGELFF. As DNA, the CDR3 is TGTGCCAGCAGCATTGCGGGAGGCACCGGGGAGCTGTTTTTT.

Many counts were recorded for this clonotype. With a much larger clone just one base away, this may be a read error. The rearrangement links TRBV6-4 to TRBJ2-3; D may be TRBD1 (6 bases). Germline V lookup: CDR1 MRHNA, CDR2 SNTAGT. The CDR3 is 14 residues long. The CDR3 reads CASSHSGGTDTQYF. CDR3 coding DNA: TGTGCCAGCAGTCACTCAGGGGGCACAGATACGCAGTATTTT.

The rearrangement links TRBV20-1 to TRBJ2-5; 8 nucleotides align to TRBD2. J gave up 7 bases and V 3 bases, and 10 bases lay outside the gene matches. Germline V gene lookup returns CDR1 DFQATT and CDR2 SNEGSKA (reference sequence). The CDR3 extends over 14 amino acids. In nucleotides, the CDR3 is TGCAGTGCTAGCCCTGAGACGGGGGGGGCGACCCAGTACTTC. This sequence encodes CSASPETGGATQYF.

This clonotype was seen a single time. No conserved phenylalanine or tryptophan is present at the end of the CDR3, so a read error is the likely explanation. The rearrangement links TRBV14 to TRBJ1-2; D not certain. Germline V gene sequence: CDR1 SGHDN, CDR2 FVKESK. The CDR3 loop spans 13 amino acids. The germline V and J ends were trimmed by 6 bases and 4 bases, with 12 bases remaining between them. The CDR3 bases are TGTGCCAGCAGAAATCCCCGGATCTATGGCTACACCTCC. This sequence encodes CASRNPRIYGYTS.

The CDR3 region is CSARNFNQPQHF. Written as DNA, the CDR3 is TGCAGTGCTAGAAACTTCAATCAGCCCCAGCATTTT. The gene calls are TRBV20-1 and TRBJ1-5; D is unclear. V gave up 2 bases and J gave up 3 bases, with 5 bases separating them. Germline V gives CDR1 DFQATT, CDR2 SNEGSKA (reference sequence). CDR3 length equals 12 residues.

Details on this clonotype: It is unclear where the CDR3 begins or ends on the DNA, so no DNA is shown, and the CDR3 is as TCRdb lists it. This chain links TRBV7-2 with TRBJ1-2; the DNA was not compared with TRBD1, the D call given in the table. The CDR3 contains 24 residues when both ends are counted. CDR1 and CDR2 (germline): SGHTA, FQGNSA. Here the CDR3 reads CASSFYICSARDARTGTRGSGYTF.